One and the same sample provided the 22 T cell receptor beta chains below, sequenced in a study of shared clonotypes between healthy human individuals. Only in-frame clones appear in the TCRdb table, and some are missing; sequencing was by immunoSEQ multiplex PCR. The sample records about 2.4 million clones, over 85% being singletons. Sequencing input: naive CD4+ T cells from PBMCs. Sample subset: CD45RA+ positively selected. The receptors were gathered from a man aged 18 to 29 in good health. Some clones in this sample may be carry-over from other donors' samples.

Of note for this clone: Different DNA sequences within this sample yield the same CDR3. The CDR3 sequence: CASSPLAGSTGELFF. In DNA, the CDR3 is TGTGCCAGCTCACCACTAGCGGGATCCACCGGGGAGCTGTTTTTT. V usage is TRBV18 and J usage is TRBJ2-2, with 8 bases identical to TRBD2. This CDR3 region has 15 residues. From germline, CDR1 is KGHSH and CDR2 LQKENI. Germline trimming cut 1 base from V and 4 bases from J; bases unmatched to any gene: 2.

This clone came up once. The chain is built from TRBV9 and TRBJ2-5; 7 bases fit TRBD1. V lost 1 base to trimming and J lost 4 bases; unmatched junction nucleotides: 4. The CDR3 totals 14 residues. CDR1 SGDLS and CDR2 YYNGEE come from the germline V gene. CDR3 sequence (DNA): TGTGCCAGCAGCGTAAGACAGGGATCAGAGACCCAGTACTTC. This encodes CASSVRQGSETQYF. Full variable domain (missing parts from reference TRBV9 and TRBJ2-5): DSGVTQTPKHLITATGQRVTLRCSPRSGDLSVYWYQQSLDQGLQFLIQYYNGEERAKGNILERFSAQQFPDLHSELNLSSLELGDSALYFCASSVRQGSETQYFGPGTRLLVL.

The chain combines TRBV6-5 with TRBJ1-1; TRBD1 aligns across 7 bases. Germline CDR1 and CDR2: MNHEY and SVGAGI. The junction had 5 bases not matched to a gene; V was cut back by 6 bases and J by 4 bases. This CDR3 region has 13 residues. In DNA form, the CDR3 reads TGTGCCAGCAGACCACAGGGGCCCACTGAAGCTTTCTTT. It translates to CASRPQGPTEAFF.

The rearrangement joins TRBV16 to TRBJ1-5; D remains ambiguous. V lost 3 bases, J lost 2 bases, and 20 bases lay in between. Germline V gives CDR1 KGHSY, CDR2 FQNENV. This CDR3 is built from 18 residues. CDR3 in DNA: TGTGCCAGCAGCCACCCTTCAGACCGTTCGTCGGGCAATCAGCCCCAGCATTTT. Translation: CASSHPSDRSSGNQPQHF.

This chain links TRBV1 with TRBJ1-4. TRBV1 is labeled a pseudogene. This CDR3 region has 14 residues. The CDR3 coding sequence is TGCACCAGCCAACGCGAGGCTAAGAATGAAAAACTGTTTTTT. Its translation is CTSQREAKNEKLFF.

The V call is TRBV5-1, the J call TRBJ2-2; TRBD1 matches at 7 bases. CDR1 and CDR2 from the germline V gene are SGHRS and YFSETQ. V gave up 2 bases and J gave up 4 bases; unmatched junction bases: 5. The CDR3 is 15 residues long. The CDR3 bases are TGCGCCAGCAGCTTAGACAGGGTAGTCACCGGGGAGCTGTTTTTT. Its protein product is CASSLDRVVTGELFF.

The chain uses TRBV9 and TRBJ2-3; D not resolved. The V and J ends lost 0 bases and 1 base respectively, with 9 bases between them. The length of the CDR3 is 15 residues. Germline V lookup: CDR1 SGDLS, CDR2 YYNGEE. This chain's CDR3 is CASSVERIRTDTQYF. For the CDR3, the DNA is TGTGCCAGCAGCGTAGAAAGGATACGCACAGATACGCAGTATTTT.

Comment on this clone: This sample also contains other DNA sequences that code for the same CDR3. CDR3: CAISESTGTDTQYF. CDR3 bases: TGTGCCATCAGTGAGTCTACGGGCACAGATACGCAGTATTTT. The V gene is TRBV10-3, the J gene TRBJ2-3; D is unclear. This CDR3 is 14 amino acids long. Germline-derived CDR1 and CDR2 are ENHRY and SYGVKD. Trimming removed 0 bases at V and 1 base at J, with 5 bases between.

Details on this clone: Mismatch with germline at one junction end may stem from a read error. The V gene is TRBV5-6, the J gene TRBJ2-2; D is unresolved. Germline V lookup: CDR1 SGHDT, CDR2 YYEEEE. This CDR3 has 14 amino acids. This CDR3 is CASSLANFLGQLFF. The CDR3 nucleotides are TGTGCCAGCAGCTTGGCCAATTTTCTCGGGCAGCTGTTTTTT. Filled out from reference TRBV5-6 and TRBJ2-2, the complete variable domain reads DAGVTQSPTHLIKTRGQQVTLRCSPKSGHDTVSWYQQALGQGPQFIFQYYEEEERQRGNFPDRFSGHQFPNYSSELNVNALLLGDSALYLCASSLANFLGQLFFGEGSRLTVL.

The genes are TRBV11-2 and TRBJ2-5, with a tentative D call TRBD2 (6 bases). CDR3 length equals 14 residues. CDR1 is SGHAT and CDR2 is FQNNGV in the germline V gene. V lost 5 bases and J 5 bases, leaving 15 bases between the germline ends. Here the CDR3 reads CASSPGVGEETQYF. The DNA for the CDR3 is TGTGCCAGCAGCCCGGGGGTCGGGGAGGAGACCCAGTACTTC.

The chain combines TRBV5-1 with TRBJ1-4; D ambiguous. The CDR3 is made up of 12 amino acids. Germline lookup yields CDR1 SGHRS and CDR2 YFSETQ. V gave up 4 bases and J gave up 12 bases, with 13 bases separating them. CDR3 in DNA: TGCGCCAGCAGCAACAACGGTGGGGAACTGTTTTTT. Protein: CASSNNGGELFF.

The chain uses TRBV10-3 and TRBJ2-3; 10 positions match TRBD2. Germline assignment: CDR1 ENHRY and CDR2 SYGVKD. Trimming at V came to 7 bases and at J to 4 bases, leaving 5 bases not matched to a gene. The CDR3 is made up of 14 amino acids. CDR3 sequence: CAITPGLASDTQYF. In nucleotides, the CDR3 is TGTGCCATCACTCCGGGACTAGCGTCAGATACGCAGTATTTT.

Written as DNA, the CDR3 is TGCGCCAGCAGAGCGAGGGTAGATACGCAGTATTTT. This encodes CASRARVDTQYF. The rearrangement uses TRBV5-1 and TRBJ2-3, with D perhaps TRBD2 (5 bases). V was shortened by 5 bases and J by 5 bases, with 9 bases between the two germline ends. CDR1 is SGHRS, CDR2 YFSETQ, per germline. This CDR3 contains 12 residues.

The chain employs TRBV5-1 and TRBJ2-1; 9 nucleotides agree with TRBD2. CDR1 and CDR2 from the germline V gene are SGHRS and YFSETQ. The J segment lost 6 bases and the V segment lost 0 bases, leaving 7 bases of the junction unmatched. This CDR3 is built from 16 residues. CDR3 DNA sequence: TGCGCCAGCAGCTTGGCGGGTGGGACTAGCCGCAATGAGCAGTTCTTC. Its protein product is CASSLAGGTSRNEQFF.

This clone was seen once. The chain carries TRBV6-1 and TRBJ1-5, with 7 nucleotides matching TRBD1. The CDR3 consists of 16 residues. Per germline, CDR1 MNHNS and CDR2 SASEGT. With V trimmed by 4 bases and J by 1 base, 7 bases remained unmatched. CDR3 residues: CASSAEEQGSNQPQHF. CDR3 DNA sequence: TGTGCCAGCAGTGCGGAAGAACAGGGGAGCAATCAGCCCCAGCATTTT.

In its sample, this clone was seen once. This chain connects TRBV5-1 to TRBJ2-3; 7 bases align to TRBD2. Germline assignment: CDR1 SGHRS and CDR2 YFSETQ. V was pared by 0 bases and J by 3 bases, with 7 bases of the junction left unmatched. The CDR3 spans 16 residues. CDR3 nucleotide sequence: TGCGCCAGCAGCTTGGAGGCGGGAGTCTCGACAGATACGCAGTATTTT. Encoded protein: CASSLEAGVSTDTQYF.

This chain links TRBV28 with TRBJ1-1, with D perhaps TRBD1 (6 bases). This CDR3 is built from 15 residues. Per the germline V gene, CDR1 is MDHEN and CDR2 is SYDVKM. The V gene lost 6 bases and the J gene lost 2 bases, with 16 bases spanning the gap. CDR3 amino acids: CASRTSQGRNTEAFF. CDR3 in DNA: TGTGCCAGCAGAACCTCTCAGGGGCGTAACACTGAAGCTTTCTTT.

A note on this clone: Other DNA sequences in the sample encode the same CDR3. The chain links TRBV7-6 to TRBJ2-1; no reliable D call. The CDR3 loop spans 14 amino acids. With 1 base removed from V and 3 bases from J, the gap between germline ends came to 7 bases. Per germline, CDR1 SGHVS and CDR2 FNYEAQ. Here the CDR3 reads CASSLGVLYNEQFF. DNA for the CDR3: TGTGCCAGCAGCTTAGGGGTCCTCTACAATGAGCAGTTCTTC.

The DNA for the CDR3 is TGTGCCAGCAGCCCTGACAGGGTCCTATCGAAGCAGTACTTC. Protein: CASSPDRVLSKQYF. The chain joins TRBV7-8 to TRBJ2-7, with 7 bases matching TRBD1. Germline CDR1 and CDR2: SGHVS and FQNEAQ. J was trimmed by 8 bases and V by 5 bases; bases with no gene match: 12. The CDR3 loop spans 14 amino acids.

This sequence joins TRBV29-1 and TRBJ1-1, with unresolved D. This CDR3 contains 14 residues. CDR1 is SQVTM and CDR2 is ANQGSEA in the germline V gene. The V end lost 4 bases, the J end lost 3 bases, and 15 bases lay between the germline ends. The CDR3 DNA is TGCAGCGTTGCGCCCATTCTCCGGGACACTGAAGCTTTCTTT. It yields the protein CSVAPILRDTEAFF.

This chain links TRBV7-9 with TRBJ2-7, with 9 bases aligning to TRBD1. The CDR3 contains 14 residues. The ends lost 10 bases at V and 7 bases at J; junction bases unmatched: 14. Germline-derived CDR1 and CDR2 are SEHNR and FQNEAQ (reference sequence). The CDR3 DNA reads as TGTGCCACCTCCCCTGGGACAGGGAGCGGGGAGCAGTACTTC. The encoded protein is CATSPGTGSGEQYF.

The chain has TRBV6-1 and TRBJ2-1, with 7 bases lining up with TRBD1. With V trimmed by 6 bases and J by 7 bases, 3 bases remained unmatched. This CDR3 comprises 12 residues. CDR1 and CDR2 from the germline V gene are MNHNS and SASEGT. The CDR3 region has the DNA TGTGCCAGCAGCGTGACAGGGAATGAGCAGTTCTTC. This gives the protein CASSVTGNEQFF.